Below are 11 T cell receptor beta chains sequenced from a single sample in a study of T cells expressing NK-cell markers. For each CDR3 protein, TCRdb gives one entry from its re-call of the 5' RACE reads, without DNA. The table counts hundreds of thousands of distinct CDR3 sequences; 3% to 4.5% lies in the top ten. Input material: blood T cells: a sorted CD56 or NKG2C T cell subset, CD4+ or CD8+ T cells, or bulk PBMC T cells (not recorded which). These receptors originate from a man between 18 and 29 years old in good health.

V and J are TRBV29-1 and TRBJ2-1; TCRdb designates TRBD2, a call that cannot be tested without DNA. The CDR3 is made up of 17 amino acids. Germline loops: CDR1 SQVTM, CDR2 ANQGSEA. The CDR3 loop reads CSAPLAGAPGSYNEQFF.

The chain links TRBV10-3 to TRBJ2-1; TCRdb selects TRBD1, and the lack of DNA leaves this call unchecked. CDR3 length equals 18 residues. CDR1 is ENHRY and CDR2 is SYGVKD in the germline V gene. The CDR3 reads CAISESQGKADSYNEQFF.

CDR3 region: CASSQRLAGEADTQYF. The chain employs TRBV6-2 or TRBV6-3 and TRBJ2-3; with no DNA, the TCRdb D assignment of TRBD2 cannot be verified. Germline loops: CDR1 MNHEY, CDR2 SVGEGT. This CDR3 is 16 amino acids long.

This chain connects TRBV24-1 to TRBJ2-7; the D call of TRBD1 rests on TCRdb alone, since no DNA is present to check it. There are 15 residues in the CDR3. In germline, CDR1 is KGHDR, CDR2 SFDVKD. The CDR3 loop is CATSDPGQGGYEQYF.

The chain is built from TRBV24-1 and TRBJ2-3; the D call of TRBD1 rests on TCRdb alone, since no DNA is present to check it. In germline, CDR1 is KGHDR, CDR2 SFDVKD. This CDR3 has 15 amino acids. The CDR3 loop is CATSDSPQGSDTQYF.

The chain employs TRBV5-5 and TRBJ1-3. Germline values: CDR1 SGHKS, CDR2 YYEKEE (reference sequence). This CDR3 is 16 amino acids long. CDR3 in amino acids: CASSLGGLSSGNTIYF.

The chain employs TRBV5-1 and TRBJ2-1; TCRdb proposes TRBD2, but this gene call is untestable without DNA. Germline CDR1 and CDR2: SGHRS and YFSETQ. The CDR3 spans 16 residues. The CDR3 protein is CASTPQTVYSYNEQFF. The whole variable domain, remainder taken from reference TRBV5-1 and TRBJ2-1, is KAGVTQTPRYLIKTRGQQVTLSCSPISGHRSVSWYQQTPGQGLQFLFEYFSETQRNKGNFPGRFSGRQFSNSRSEMNVSTLELGDSALYLCASTPQTVYSYNEQFFGPGTRLTVL.

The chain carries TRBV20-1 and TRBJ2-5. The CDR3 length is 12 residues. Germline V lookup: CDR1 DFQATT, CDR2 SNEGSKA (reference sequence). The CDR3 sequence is CSASPTTETQYF.

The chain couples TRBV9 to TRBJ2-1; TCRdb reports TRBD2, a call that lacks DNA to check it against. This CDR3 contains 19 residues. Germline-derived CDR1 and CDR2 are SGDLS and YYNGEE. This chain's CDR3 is CASSTRTSGRNALYNEQFF.

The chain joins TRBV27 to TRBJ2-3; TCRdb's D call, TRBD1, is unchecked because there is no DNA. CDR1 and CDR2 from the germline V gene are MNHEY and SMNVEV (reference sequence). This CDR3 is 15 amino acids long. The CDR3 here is CASSSRDSSTDTQYF.

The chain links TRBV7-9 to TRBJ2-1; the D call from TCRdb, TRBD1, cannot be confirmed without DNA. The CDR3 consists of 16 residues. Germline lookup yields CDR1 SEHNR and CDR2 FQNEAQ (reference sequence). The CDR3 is CASSLLRTGNHNEQFF.